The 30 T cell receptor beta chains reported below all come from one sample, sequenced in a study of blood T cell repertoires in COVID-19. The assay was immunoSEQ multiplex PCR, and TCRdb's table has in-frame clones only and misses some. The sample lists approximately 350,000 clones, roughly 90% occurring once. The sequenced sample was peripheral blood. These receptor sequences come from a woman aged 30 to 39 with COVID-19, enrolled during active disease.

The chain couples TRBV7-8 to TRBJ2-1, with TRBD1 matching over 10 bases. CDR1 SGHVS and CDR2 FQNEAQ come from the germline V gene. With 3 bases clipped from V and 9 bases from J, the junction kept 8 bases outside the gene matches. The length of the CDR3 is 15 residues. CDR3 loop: CASSLGQGRAGEQFF. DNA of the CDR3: TGTGCCAGCAGCTTGGGACAGGGGAGGGCTGGTGAGCAGTTCTTC.

CDR3 residues: CASSVRDTGELFF. The CDR3 DNA reads as TGTGCCAGCAGCGTACGGGACACCGGGGAGCTGTTTTTT. This sequence joins TRBV9 and TRBJ2-2; D ambiguous. This CDR3 has 13 amino acids. Trimming cost V 1 base and J 3 bases, with 4 bases left between them. Germline-derived CDR1 and CDR2 are SGDLS and YYNGEE.

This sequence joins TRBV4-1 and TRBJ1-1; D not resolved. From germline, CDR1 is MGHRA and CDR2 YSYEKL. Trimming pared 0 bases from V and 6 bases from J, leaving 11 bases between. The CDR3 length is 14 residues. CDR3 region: CASSQEGRPAEAFF. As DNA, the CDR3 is TGCGCCAGCAGCCAAGAGGGCAGGCCTGCTGAAGCTTTCTTT.

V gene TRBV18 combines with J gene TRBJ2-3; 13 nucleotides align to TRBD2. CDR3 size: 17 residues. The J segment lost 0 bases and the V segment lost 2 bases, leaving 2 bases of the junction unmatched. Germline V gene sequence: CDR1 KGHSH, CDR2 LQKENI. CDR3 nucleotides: TGTGCCAGCTCACCAACTAGCGGGAGGGCTAGCACAGATACGCAGTATTTT. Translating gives CASSPTSGRASTDTQYF.

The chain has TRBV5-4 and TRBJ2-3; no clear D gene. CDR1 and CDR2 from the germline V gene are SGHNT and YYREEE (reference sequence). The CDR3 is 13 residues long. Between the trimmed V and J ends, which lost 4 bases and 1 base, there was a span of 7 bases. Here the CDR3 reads CASSRQGTDTQYF. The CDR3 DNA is TGTGCCAGCAGCAGACAAGGCACAGATACGCAGTATTTT.

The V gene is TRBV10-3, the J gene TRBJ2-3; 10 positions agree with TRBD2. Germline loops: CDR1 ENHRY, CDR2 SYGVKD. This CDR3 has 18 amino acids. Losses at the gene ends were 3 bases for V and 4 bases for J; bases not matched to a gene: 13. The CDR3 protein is CAISETVSGGLRADTQYF. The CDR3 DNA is TGTGCCATCAGTGAAACGGTTAGCGGGGGGTTGCGCGCAGATACGCAGTATTTT.

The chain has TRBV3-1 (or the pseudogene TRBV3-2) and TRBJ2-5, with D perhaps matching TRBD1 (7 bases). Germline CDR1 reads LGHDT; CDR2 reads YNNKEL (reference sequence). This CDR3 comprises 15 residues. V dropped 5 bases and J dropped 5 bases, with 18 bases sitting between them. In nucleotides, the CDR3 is TGTGCCAGCAGCTATCTACAGGGGACTGGGGAGACCCAGTACTTC. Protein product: CASSYLQGTGETQYF.

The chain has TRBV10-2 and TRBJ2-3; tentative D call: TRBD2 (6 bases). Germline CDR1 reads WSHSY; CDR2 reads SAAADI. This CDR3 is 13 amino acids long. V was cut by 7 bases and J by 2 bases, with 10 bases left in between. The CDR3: CASKGGDTDTQYF. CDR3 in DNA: TGCGCCAGCAAAGGCGGGGACACAGATACGCAGTATTTT.

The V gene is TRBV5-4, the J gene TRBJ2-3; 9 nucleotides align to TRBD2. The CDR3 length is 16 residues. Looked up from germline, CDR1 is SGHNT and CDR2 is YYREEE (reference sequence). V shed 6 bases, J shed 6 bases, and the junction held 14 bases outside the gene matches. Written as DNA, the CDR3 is TGTGCCAGCACCCTTAGGTCTAGCGGGGTTGCGGATACGCAGTATTTT. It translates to CASTLRSSGVADTQYF.

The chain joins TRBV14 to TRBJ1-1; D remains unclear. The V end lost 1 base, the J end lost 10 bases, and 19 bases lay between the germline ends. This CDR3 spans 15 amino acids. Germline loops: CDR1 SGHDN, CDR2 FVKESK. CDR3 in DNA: TGTGCCAGCAGCCAAGCTCTAGGAGCCATCAGCTCAGCTTTCTTT. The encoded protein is CASSQALGAISSAFF.

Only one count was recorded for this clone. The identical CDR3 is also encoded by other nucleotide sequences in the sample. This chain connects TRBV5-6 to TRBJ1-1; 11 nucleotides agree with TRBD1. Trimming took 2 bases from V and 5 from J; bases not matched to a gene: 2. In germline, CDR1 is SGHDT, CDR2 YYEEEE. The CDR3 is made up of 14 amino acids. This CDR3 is CASSFRDRGTEAFF. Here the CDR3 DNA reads TGTGCCAGCAGCTTCCGGGACAGGGGGACTGAAGCTTTCTTT.

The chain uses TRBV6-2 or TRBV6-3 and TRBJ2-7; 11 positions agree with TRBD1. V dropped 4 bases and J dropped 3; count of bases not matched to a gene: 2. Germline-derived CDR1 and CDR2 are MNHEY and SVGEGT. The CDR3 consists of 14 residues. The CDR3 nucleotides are TGTGCCAGCAGTTGGGGACAGGGGGGCTACGAGCAGTACGTC. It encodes CASSWGQGGYEQYV.

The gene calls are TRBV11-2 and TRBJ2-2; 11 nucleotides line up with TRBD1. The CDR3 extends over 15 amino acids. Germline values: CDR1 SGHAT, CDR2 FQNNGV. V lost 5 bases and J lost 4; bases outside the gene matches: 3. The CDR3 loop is CASSPGQGGTGELFF. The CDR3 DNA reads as TGTGCCAGCAGCCCGGGACAGGGGGGCACCGGGGAGCTGTTTTTT.

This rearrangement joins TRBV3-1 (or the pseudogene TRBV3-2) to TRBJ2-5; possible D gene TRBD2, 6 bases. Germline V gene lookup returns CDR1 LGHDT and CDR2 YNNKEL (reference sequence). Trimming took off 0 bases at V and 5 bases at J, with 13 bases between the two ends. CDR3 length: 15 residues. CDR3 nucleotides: TGTGCCAGCAGCCAAGATCGGCTAGGGAGGGAGACCCAGTACTTC. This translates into CASSQDRLGRETQYF.

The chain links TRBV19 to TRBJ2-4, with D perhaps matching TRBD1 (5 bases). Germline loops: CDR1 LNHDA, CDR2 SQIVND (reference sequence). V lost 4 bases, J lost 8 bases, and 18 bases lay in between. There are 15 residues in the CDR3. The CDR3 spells CASSTGLRFLDIQYF. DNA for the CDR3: TGTGCCAGTAGTACAGGGTTAAGGTTTCTGGACATTCAGTACTTC.

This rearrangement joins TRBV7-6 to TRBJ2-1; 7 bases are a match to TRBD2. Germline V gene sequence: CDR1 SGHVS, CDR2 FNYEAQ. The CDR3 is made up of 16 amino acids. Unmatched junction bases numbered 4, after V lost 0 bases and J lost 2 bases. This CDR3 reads CASSLALGGAYNEQFF. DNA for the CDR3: TGTGCCAGCAGCTTAGCGCTGGGGGGGGCCTACAATGAGCAGTTCTTC.

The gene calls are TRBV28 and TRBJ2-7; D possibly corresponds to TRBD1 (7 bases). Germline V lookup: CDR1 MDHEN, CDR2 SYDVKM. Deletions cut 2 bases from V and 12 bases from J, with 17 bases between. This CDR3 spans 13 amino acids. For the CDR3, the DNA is TGTGCCAGCAGTTTAGCTCAACAGGGGACTCGGTACTTC. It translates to CASSLAQQGTRYF.

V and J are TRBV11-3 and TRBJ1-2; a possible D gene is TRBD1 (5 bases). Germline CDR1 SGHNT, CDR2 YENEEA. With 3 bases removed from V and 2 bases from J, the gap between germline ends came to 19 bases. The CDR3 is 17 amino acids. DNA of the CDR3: TGTGCCAGCAGCTTTCCTAGGACGGACATTCTGAACTATGGCTACACCTTC. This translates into CASSFPRTDILNYGYTF.

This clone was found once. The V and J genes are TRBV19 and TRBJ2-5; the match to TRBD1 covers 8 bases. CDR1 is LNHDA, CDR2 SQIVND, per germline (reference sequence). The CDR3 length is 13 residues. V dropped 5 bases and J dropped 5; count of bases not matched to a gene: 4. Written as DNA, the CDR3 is TGTGCCAGTAGTGCGACAGGGGAGGAGACCCAGTACTTC. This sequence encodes CASSATGEETQYF.

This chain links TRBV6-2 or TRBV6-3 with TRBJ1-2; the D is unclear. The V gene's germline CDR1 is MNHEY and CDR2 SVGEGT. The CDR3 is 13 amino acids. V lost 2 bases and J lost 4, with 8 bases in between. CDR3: CASSYGSLYGYTF. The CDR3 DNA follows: TGTGCCAGCAGTTACGGCAGTCTCTATGGCTACACCTTC.

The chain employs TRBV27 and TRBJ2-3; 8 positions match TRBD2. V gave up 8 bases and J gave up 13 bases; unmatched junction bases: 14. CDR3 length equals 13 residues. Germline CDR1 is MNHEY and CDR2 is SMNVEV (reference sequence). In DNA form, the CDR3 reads TGTGCCAGCGGACCTGCGGGAGCGGGGGTGGAGTATTTT. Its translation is CASGPAGAGVEYF.

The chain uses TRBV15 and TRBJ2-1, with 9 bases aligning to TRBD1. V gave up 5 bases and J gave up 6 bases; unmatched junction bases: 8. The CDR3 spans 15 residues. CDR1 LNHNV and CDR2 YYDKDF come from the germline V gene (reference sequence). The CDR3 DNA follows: TGTGCCACCAGCGGGGGACAGGGTCTTATCAATGAGCAGTTCTTC. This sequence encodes CATSGGQGLINEQFF.

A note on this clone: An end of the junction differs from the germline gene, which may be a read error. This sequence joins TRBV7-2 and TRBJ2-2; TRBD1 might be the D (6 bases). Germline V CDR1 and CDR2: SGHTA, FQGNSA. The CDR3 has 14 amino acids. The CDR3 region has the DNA TGTGCCAGCAATAGGGGGTTTTCGACCGGGAAGCTGTTTTTT. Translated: CASNRGFSTGKLFF.

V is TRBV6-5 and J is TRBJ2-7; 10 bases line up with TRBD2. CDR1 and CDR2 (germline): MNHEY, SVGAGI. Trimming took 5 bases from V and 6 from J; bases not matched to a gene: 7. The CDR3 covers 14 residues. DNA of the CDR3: TGTGCCAGCAGTCATCGTTCTAGCGGGAGCGAGCAGTACGTC. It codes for CASSHRSSGSEQYV.

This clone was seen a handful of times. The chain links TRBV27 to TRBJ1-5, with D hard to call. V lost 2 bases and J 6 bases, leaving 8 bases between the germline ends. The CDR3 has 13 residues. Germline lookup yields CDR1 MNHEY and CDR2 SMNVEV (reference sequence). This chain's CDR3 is CASSLRGTQPQHF. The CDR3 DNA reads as TGTGCCAGCAGTTTAAGAGGCACTCAGCCCCAGCATTTT.

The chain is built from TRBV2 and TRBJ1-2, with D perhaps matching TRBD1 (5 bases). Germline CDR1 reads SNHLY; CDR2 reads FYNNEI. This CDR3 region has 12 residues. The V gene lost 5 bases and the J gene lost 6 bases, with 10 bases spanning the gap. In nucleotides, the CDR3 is TGTGCCAGCAGTCGGCCGGGGGATGGCTACACCTTC. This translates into CASSRPGDGYTF.

CDR3 sequence reads: CASRTYGTGEETQYF. Written as DNA, the CDR3 is TGTGCCAGCAGAACCTATGGGACAGGCGAGGAGACCCAGTACTTC. The gene calls are TRBV6-5 and TRBJ2-5, with TRBD1 matching over 8 bases. Per the germline V gene, CDR1 is MNHEY and CDR2 is SVGAGI. This CDR3 has 15 amino acids. J lost 5 bases, V lost 6 bases, and 11 bases had no gene match.

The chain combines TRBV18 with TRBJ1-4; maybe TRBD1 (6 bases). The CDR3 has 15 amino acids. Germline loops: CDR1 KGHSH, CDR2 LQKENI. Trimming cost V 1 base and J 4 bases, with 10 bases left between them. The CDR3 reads CASSPLTDSNEKLFF. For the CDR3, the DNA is TGTGCCAGCTCACCACTCACGGACAGTAATGAAAAACTGTTTTTT.

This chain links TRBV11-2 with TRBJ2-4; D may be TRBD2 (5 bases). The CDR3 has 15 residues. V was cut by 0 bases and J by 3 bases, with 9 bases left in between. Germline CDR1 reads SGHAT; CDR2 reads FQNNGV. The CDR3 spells CASSLDTRDKNIQYF. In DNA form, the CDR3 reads TGTGCCAGCAGCTTAGACACACGGGACAAAAACATTCAGTACTTC.

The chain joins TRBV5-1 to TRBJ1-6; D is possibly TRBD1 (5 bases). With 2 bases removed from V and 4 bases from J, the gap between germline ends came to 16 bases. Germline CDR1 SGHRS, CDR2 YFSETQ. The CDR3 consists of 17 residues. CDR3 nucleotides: TGCGCCAGCAGCTTCCAAGACAGCCAGAATTATAATTCACCCCTCCACTTT. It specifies CASSFQDSQNYNSPLHF.